This entry concerns a single TCR beta chain. Its antigen is unknown. No qualities accompany the bases; no much larger clone lies one base away. These data come from a study of blood T cells in healthy people across ages (dated by TCRdb to between 2015 and 2016). About the investigation overall: In model experiments, template switching captured about one uniquely barcoded TCR beta cDNA molecule for every two T cells. To track age-related changes in TCR beta repertoire diversity, the study relied on deep sequencing normalized with unique cDNA molecular identifiers. The donors were split into four age groups: young (average around 16 years), middle-aged (roughly 39), aged (over 55) and long-lived (about 74). For two donors (one aged 18 to 30 and one aged 80 or older), the study analyzed two additional independent replicas of 1 million unique cDNA reads from the same blood draw.

The receptor library was made with 5' RACE. The data were produced on an Illumina HiSeq 2500. A second PCR of roughly 7 to 11 cycles was performed with a sample-barcoded 5' primer and a J-beta primer mix. A template-switch 5' adaptor carrying 12 random nucleotides introduced a unique molecular identifier onto each TCR beta cDNA molecule. At least 3 million CDR3-containing paired-end reads were obtained from each sample. First-strand cDNA was synthesized from all RNA with the Mint cDNA synthesis kit, primed by a TRBC-specific oligonucleotide. Following uracil-DNA glycosylase treatment, a first 18-cycle PCR with universal primers M1SS and BC2_uni_R was performed on all cDNA. The authors' pipeline ran thus. For normalization, 1 million high-quality reads were randomly selected from each sample, with every read carrying a distinct molecular identifier. Instead of being binned into consensus sequences, reads that shared molecular identifiers were thrown out. MiTCR, set to a Q25 quality threshold and the strictest error-elimination algorithm, was used for CDR3 identification, clonotype clustering and error correction. A nonparametric unseen species model with Euler transformation was used to estimate a lower bound on total TCR beta diversity. In TCRdb, the public reads were trimmed at Q25 with fastp and aligned with MiXCR, with productive beta chains retained. Merged by CDR3 protein, the rows form single entries marked with the most common genes and DNA. The V and J calls follow TCRdb's processing rather than the paper's. This sample gives about 800,000 distinct CDR3 sequences in total; approximately 25% of them show up just once. The ten largest clones capture approximately 3.7% of the sample.

Systemically healthy Caucasian individuals from Russia, 35 to 50 in total and aged about 6 to 100 years, were included as donors. Roughly 10 milliliters of peripheral blood were collected from each donor into EDTA-treated Vacutainer tubes. Ficoll-Paque density-gradient centrifugation was used to isolate PBMCs, with at least 6 million obtained per sample. Total RNA, at least 6 micrograms per sample, was extracted from PBMCs with Trizol reagent. For every donor, flow cytometry on a PBMC aliquot measured the percentage of naive CD45RAhigh/CD27high T cells. The germline V end is reduced by 8 bases and the J end by 2 bases; junction bases left unmatched: 12. Including the terminal cysteine and phenylalanine, the CDR3 comprises 15 residues. Only the CDR3 portion is preserved as DNA: 45 bases, with reading frame beginning at the first base. Taken from the germline V gene, the CDR1 and CDR2 loops are SNHLY and FYNNEI.

The research as a whole found: Since profiling was done on bulk unsorted PBMCs, naive and antigen-experienced compartments could not be conclusively compared. Compared with the aged group, the long-lived group had more naive CD4+ T cells, fewer expanded clones and increased TCR diversity, a pattern suggesting age selection. A strong correlation was found between observed TCR beta diversity and the percentage of naive T cells measured by flow cytometry. Observed TCR beta diversity per million T cells fell roughly linearly with age, and a significant reduction was already apparent by age about 36. The CMV infection status of donors was not known, potentially confounding age-related changes in expanded clonotypes. Estimates of total diversity from one million sequenced T cells were regarded as lower bounds and underestimates.

The same specimen was also included in a second study, on T cells of mothers and their children. The second study's authors report: Nine systemically healthy Caucasian individuals, comprising three mothers and their six children, were included as donors. cDNA synthesis used all of the extracted RNA, with approximately 1.4 ug of RNA in each 15 ul reaction. In the second PCR, the M1S primer introduced both the sample barcodes and 2-4 random nucleotides. Over 8 million TCR beta CDR3 reads came from each mother, compared with about 3 million reads from each child. In both related and unrelated pairs, thymic selection shapes the output of TCR recombination in a similar way, with inherited differences having only a minor effect. Related mother-child pairs always showed normalized repertoire overlap that was slightly higher than in unrelated mother-child pairs, though the difference was never significant. With a sensitivity of about 100 clones per million clonotypes, no persistent microchimeric T cell clones were detected. In the study, deep NGS was used to compare the TCR beta repertoires of mothers and children, and features distinguishing related mother-child pairs from unrelated individuals were sought. Mothers averaged approximately 40 +/- 4 years of age and children averaged about 10 +/- 4 years. After adapter ligation with NEBNext reagents, the libraries were sequenced on Illumina HiSeq 2000 with 100+100 nt paired-end reads. Mother and child libraries were prepared a month apart and sequenced in separate runs to prevent cross-contamination. For each donor, between about 500,000 and 2,100,000 distinct TCR beta clonotypes were identified. Naive TCR beta clonotypes were estimated from low-frequency clonotypes matched to each donor's FACS-determined naive share, without sorting.

What was sequenced was blood. The sequence was collected from a boy between 5 and 17 years old in good health. Here the chain combines TRBV2 and TRBJ2-7; 7 of the junction bases match TRBD2. The CDR3 here reads CASQRERDVAYEQYF. The DNA sequence follows: TGTGCCAGCCAACGTGAGCGGGATGTAGCCTACGAGCAGTACTTC. Where the CDR3 stops, the reference TRBV2 and TRBJ2-7 genes take over; the full variable domain is EPEVTQTPSHQVTQMGQEVILRCVPISNHLYFYWYRQILGQKVEFLVSFYNNEISEKSEIFDDQFSVERPDGSNFTLKIRSTKLEDSAMYFCASQRERDVAYEQYFGPGTRLTVT.